This entry lists 27 T cell receptor beta chains sequenced from one sample in a study of T cells in Graves' hyperthyroidism and ophthalmopathy. TCR beta CDR3 regions were amplified from RNA. HTBI primers were the set used in a first-round RT-PCR of the TCR CDR3. Via MiXCR, TCRdb re-called the multiplex PCR reads, giving one row per CDR3 protein. Among approximately 400,000 distinct CDR3 sequences listed, less than 20% were seen once. The sample consisted of blood. The receptors come from a man younger than 35 with Graves' ophthalmopathy.

This clonotype was detected ten times or more. The CDR3 region has the DNA TGTGCCAGCTCATTCTCCAGGGGTCGTGGAGGAAACACCATATATTTT. Translating it yields CASSFSRGRGGNTIYF. This chain joins TRBV18 and TRBJ1-3; TRBD1 is a possible D gene (6 bases). Germline CDR1 KGHSH, CDR2 LQKENI. This CDR3 region has 16 residues. The V end was cut by 5 bases, the J end by 4 bases, with 18 bases between. The full variable domain, its missing parts supplied by reference TRBV18 and TRBJ1-3, is NAGVMQNPRHLVRRRGQEARLRCSPMKGHSHVYWYRQLPEEGLKFMVYLQKENIIDESGMPKERFSAEFPKEGPSILRIQQVVRGDSAAYFCASSFSRGRGGNTIYFGEGSWLTVV.

This clonotype was seen a handful of times. The chain links TRBV5-4 to TRBJ1-2, with 10 bases identical to TRBD1. The germline V gene encodes CDR1 SGHNT and CDR2 YYREEE (reference sequence). The junction had 10 bases not matched to a gene; V was cut back by 0 bases and J by 8 bases. This CDR3 has 16 amino acids. The CDR3 here is CASSLAGTGDRVGYTF. The CDR3 DNA follows: TGTGCCAGCAGCTTGGCCGGGACAGGGGATCGGGTAGGCTACACCTTC.

This clonotype has more than one count but fewer than ten. V is TRBV6-1 and J is TRBJ1-4; a weak D match, TRBD1 (6 bases). From germline, CDR1 is MNHNS and CDR2 SASEGT. This CDR3 contains 14 residues. Trimming pared 7 bases from V and 8 bases from J, leaving 17 bases between. The CDR3 loop is CASNLQGTGEKLFF. Here the CDR3 DNA reads TGTGCCAGCAATTTACAGGGAACGGGAGAAAAACTGTTTTTT.

Ten or more counts support this clonotype. The chain links TRBV12-3 or TRBV12-4 to TRBJ1-1; 12 bases align to TRBD1. The CDR3 has 17 amino acids. Losses at the gene ends were 4 bases for V and 4 bases for J; bases not matched to a gene: 10. The CDR3: CASSSLRDRGQVTEAFF. The CDR3 region has the DNA TGTGCCAGCAGTTCCCTTCGGGACAGGGGGCAGGTCACTGAAGCTTTCTTT.

There are many counts of this clonotype. Here the CDR3 DNA reads TGTGCCAGCAGTTTATCGGCCGGGCCCTACAATGAGCAGTTCTTC. Translating gives CASSLSAGPYNEQFF. The V call is TRBV27, the J call TRBJ2-1; D is unresolved. Between the trimmed V and J ends, which lost 0 bases and 2 bases, there was a span of 8 bases. Per germline, CDR1 MNHEY and CDR2 SMNVEV (reference sequence). CDR3 length equals 15 residues.

This clonotype occurred many times. The chain is built from TRBV12-3 or TRBV12-4 and TRBJ2-2; D remains ambiguous. The germline V and J ends were trimmed by 6 bases and 3 bases, with 5 bases remaining between them. This CDR3 has 12 residues. This CDR3 reads CASRGDTGELFF. CDR3 in DNA: TGTGCCAGCAGGGGCGACACCGGGGAGCTGTTTTTT.

Only a few counts were recorded for this clonotype. The chain employs TRBV7-8 and TRBJ2-2, with TRBD1 identical over 8 bases. V lost 5 bases, J lost 2 bases, and 7 bases stayed unmatched. The CDR3 runs to 16 residues. From germline, CDR1 is SGHVS and CDR2 FQNEAQ. CDR3 in DNA: TGTGCCAGCAGCCCCGGGACAGGCACAAACACCGGGGAGCTGTTTTTT. It yields the protein CASSPGTGTNTGELFF.

The chain combines TRBV10-3 with TRBJ2-7; 10 positions match TRBD2. CDR3 size: 15 residues. After removal of 6 bases from V and 2 bases from J, the junction contained 7 bases not matched to a gene. The germline CDR1 and CDR2 sequences are ENHRY and SYGVKD. CDR3 sequence reads: CAISDSGGRAYEQYF. CDR3 in DNA: TGTGCCATCAGCGATAGCGGGGGGCGCGCCTACGAGCAGTACTTC.

This clonotype was observed a handful of times. The genes are TRBV18 and TRBJ1-1; 8 bases agree with TRBD1. Germline lookup yields CDR1 KGHSH and CDR2 LQKENI. The CDR3 extends over 17 amino acids. V was clipped by 3 bases and J by 6 bases; unmatched bases: 15. The CDR3 sequence: CASSPHGGQAGLSEAFF. The CDR3 DNA follows: TGTGCCAGCTCACCCCATGGGGGACAGGCGGGTCTCTCTGAAGCTTTCTTT.

This clonotype occurred many times. This rearrangement joins TRBV27 to TRBJ1-5; D call uncertain. Per germline, CDR1 MNHEY and CDR2 SMNVEV (reference sequence). The CDR3 sequence is 14 residues long. V lost 3 bases and J 6 bases, leaving 12 bases between the germline ends. CDR3 protein: CASSFTGPGQPQHF. The CDR3, as DNA: TGTGCCAGCAGTTTTACGGGTCCCGGTCAGCCCCAGCATTTT.

The V and J genes are TRBV20-1 and TRBJ2-7, with a possible D match to TRBD2 (7 bases). The CDR3 extends over 16 amino acids. The germline V gene has CDR1 DFQATT and CDR2 SNEGSKA (reference sequence). V lost 4 bases, J lost 0 bases, and 19 bases lay in between. The CDR3, as DNA: TGCAGTGCTACCCCGGGAGGAGGGGGTTCCTCCTACGAGCAGTACTTC. As protein: CSATPGGGGSSYEQYF.

Many counts were recorded for this clonotype. V gene TRBV18 combines with J gene TRBJ1-1; 7 bases map to TRBD1. CDR3 length: 14 amino acids. Germline trimming cut 8 bases from V and 1 base from J; bases unmatched to any gene: 7. CDR1 is KGHSH and CDR2 is LQKENI in the germline V gene. This chain's CDR3 is CASATRGENTEAFF. CDR3 sequence (DNA): TGTGCCAGCGCGACCAGGGGGGAGAACACTGAAGCTTTCTTT.

This chain joins TRBV6-1 and TRBJ2-5; D call uncertain. The V and J ends lost 5 bases and 2 bases respectively, with 9 bases between them. CDR1 MNHNS and CDR2 SASEGT come from the germline V gene. The CDR3 is 13 amino acids. The CDR3 nucleotides read TGTGCCAGCAGTCGGGTTTCTCAAGAGACCCAGTACTTC. The encoded protein is CASSRVSQETQYF.

In the case of this clonotype: One end of the junction does not line up with germline, which may come from a read error. The rearrangement joins TRBV25-1 to TRBJ1-1; D may be TRBD1 (6 bases). Germline-derived CDR1 and CDR2 are MGHDK and SYGVNS. The CDR3 totals 13 residues. The CDR3 DNA reads TGTGCCAGAAGTGAAGGGGGTTATACTGAAGCTTTCTTT. It translates to CARSEGGYTEAFF.

This clonotype was seen repeatedly, ten times or more. The V and J genes are TRBV7-9 and TRBJ1-5; D not resolved. V dropped 1 base and J dropped 10 bases, with 8 bases sitting between them. The CDR3 contains 12 residues. CDR1 SEHNR and CDR2 FQNEAQ come from the germline V gene (reference sequence). In nucleotides, the CDR3 is TGTGCCAGCAGCTTAGGGTCCGGACCCCAGCATTTT. It codes for CASSLGSGPQHF.

The chain joins TRBV7-2 to TRBJ1-4; a possible D gene is TRBD1 (5 bases). Germline CDR1 and CDR2: SGHTA and FQGNSA. V was clipped by 4 bases and J by 1 base, with 16 bases between them. This CDR3 has 17 amino acids. CDR3 residues: CASSSGRRQRTNEKLFF. The CDR3 DNA reads TGTGCCAGCAGCTCCGGACGGAGACAGAGAACTAATGAAAAACTGTTTTTT.

This clonotype was detected many times. The chain carries TRBV6-1 and TRBJ2-5; D is perhaps TRBD1 (5 bases). The V end lost 5 bases, the J end lost 2 bases, and 15 bases lay between the germline ends. CDR1 and CDR2 (germline): MNHNS, SASEGT. The CDR3 runs to 15 residues. CDR3 protein: CASSPNRAGQETQYF. The DNA of the CDR3 is TGTGCCAGCAGTCCTAACCGGGCAGGGCAAGAGACCCAGTACTTC.

This clonotype has ten or more counts. The CDR3 DNA sequence: TGTGCCAGCAGTGAACCCGGGACGCATCAGCCCCAGCATTTT. Its protein product is CASSEPGTHQPQHF. The chain carries TRBV12-3 or TRBV12-4 and TRBJ1-5; D may be TRBD1 (5 bases). The V and J ends lost 5 bases and 5 bases respectively, with 13 bases between them. The CDR3 loop spans 14 amino acids.

The sample holds many counts of this clonotype. V and J are TRBV5-5 and TRBJ1-1; D unresolved. The V end was cut by 5 bases, the J end by 1 base, with 15 bases between. The CDR3 spans 15 residues. Germline V gene lookup returns CDR1 SGHKS and CDR2 YYEKEE (reference sequence). CDR3 loop: CASSQAGWGNTEAFF. Written as DNA, the CDR3 is TGTGCCAGCAGTCAAGCCGGATGGGGGAACACTGAAGCTTTCTTT. Looking up the rest from reference TRBV5-5 and TRBJ1-1 gives the full variable domain: DAGVTQSPTHLIKTRGQQVTLRCSPISGHKSVSWYQQVLGQGPQFIFQYYEKEERGRGNFPDRFSARQFPNYSSELNVNALLLGDSALYLCASSQAGWGNTEAFFGQGTRLTVV.

The chain uses TRBV4-1 and TRBJ1-4; TRBD1 is a possible D gene (5 bases). V was pared by 3 bases and J by 8 bases, with 13 bases between. CDR1 is MGHRA, CDR2 YSYEKL, per germline. CDR3 length equals 14 residues. In DNA form, the CDR3 reads TGCGCCAGCAGCCAGGGACCGTTGGAAGAAAAACTGTTTTTT. Protein product: CASSQGPLEEKLFF.

With respect to this clonotype: This sequence may be a read error, since a much larger clone differs from it by one base. This chain links TRBV12-3 or TRBV12-4 with TRBJ1-2; TRBD1 might be the D (5 bases). This CDR3 has 13 amino acids. Trimming removed 10 bases from V and 0 bases from J, with 12 bases in between. This chain's CDR3 is CANRHRANYGYTF. For the CDR3, the DNA is TGTGCCAACAGGCACAGAGCTAACTATGGCTACACCTTC.

The chain employs TRBV20-1 and TRBJ1-6; maybe TRBD1 (6 bases). Germline V CDR1 and CDR2: DFQATT, SNEGSKA (reference sequence). V dropped 0 bases and J dropped 8 bases, with 11 bases sitting between them. The CDR3 sequence is 14 residues long. The CDR3 coding sequence is TGCAGTGCTAGAGATCCGGCAGGGGATTCACCCCTCCACTTT. Translating it yields CSARDPAGDSPLHF.

This sequence joins TRBV14 and TRBJ2-1, with D hard to call. V lost 1 base and J lost 7, with 11 bases in between. This CDR3 contains 14 residues. The germline CDR1 and CDR2 sequences are SGHDN and FVKESK. The CDR3 spells CASSQGPRRNEQFF. The CDR3 DNA reads TGTGCCAGCAGCCAAGGACCGCGGCGGAATGAGCAGTTCTTC.

This clonotype was detected many times. The chain links TRBV13 to TRBJ2-7, with 9 bases matching TRBD1. The CDR3 is made up of 15 amino acids. Losses at the gene ends were 3 bases for V and 4 bases for J; bases not matched to a gene: 7. Germline V lookup: CDR1 PRHDT, CDR2 FYEKMQ (reference sequence). CDR3 region: CASSFTGTGRYEQYF. The CDR3 DNA sequence: TGTGCCAGCAGCTTCACCGGGACAGGGAGGTACGAGCAGTACTTC.

This clonotype was found many times. The V gene is TRBV20-1, the J gene TRBJ1-1; D unclear. This CDR3 region has 14 residues. Germline-derived CDR1 and CDR2 are DFQATT and SNEGSKA (reference sequence). Trimming pared 6 bases from V and 1 base from J, leaving 15 bases between. DNA of the CDR3: TGCAGTGCCGCCCGGCAAGGCCAGAACACTGAAGCTTTCTTT. Its translation: CSAARQGQNTEAFF.

This clonotype was detected many times. The genes are TRBV5-5 and TRBJ1-2; D may be TRBD1 (5 bases). Germline V gene data show CDR1 as SGHKS and CDR2 as YYEKEE (reference sequence). Trimming left V 4 bases short and J 8 bases short, with 18 bases between. The CDR3 contains 14 residues. The CDR3 sequence: CASSQGTPQVGYTF. The CDR3 DNA reads as TGTGCCAGCAGCCAAGGGACGCCGCAAGTGGGCTACACCTTC.

The rearrangement joins TRBV20-1 to TRBJ1-3; possible D gene TRBD1, 6 bases. V was trimmed by 0 bases and J by 0 bases, leaving 6 bases between them. The CDR3 loop spans 14 amino acids. Germline V gene data show CDR1 as DFQATT and CDR2 as SNEGSKA (reference sequence). CDR3 coding DNA: TGCAGTGCTAGAGAAGGGGGCTCTGGAAACACCATATATTTT. Translating it yields CSAREGGSGNTIYF.